This passage covers 3 T cell receptor beta chains from one sample sequenced in a study of shared clonotypes between healthy human individuals. It was CD45RO-negative cells, positively selected for CCR7, that made up naive CD8 cells, with terminally differentiated effector memory CD45RA+ cells excluded. Method: immunoSEQ multiplex PCR; TCRdb's copy keeps in-frame clones and lacks some. The data show about 820,000 clones, nearly 95% seen once. Sample: naive CD8+ T cells sorted from blood. The source of these receptors is a young man in good health.

This CDR3 is CASSLSGTVGREQQETQYF. CDR3 DNA sequence: TGTGCCAGCAGTTTGTCGGGGACTGTTGGCAGGGAACAACAAGAGACCCAGTACTTC. The chain employs TRBV28 and TRBJ2-5, with a tentative D call TRBD2 (6 bases). The CDR3 totals 19 residues. Germline V gene sequence: CDR1 MDHEN, CDR2 SYDVKM. The ends were cut back, 3 bases at V and 2 bases at J, with 25 bases in the middle.

J is TRBJ1-3 and V is TRBV6-1, with D tentatively TRBD1 (6 bases). V dropped 7 bases and J dropped 6 bases, with 13 bases sitting between them. Per germline, CDR1 MNHNS and CDR2 SASEGT. There are 13 residues in the CDR3. The DNA for the CDR3 is TGTGCCAGCATGGGACAAGGAGAAAACACCATATATTTT. Its protein product is CASMGQGENTIYF.

The V and J genes are TRBV4-1 and TRBJ1-2; D uncertain. This CDR3 has 15 residues. CDR1 is MGHRA, CDR2 YSYEKL, per germline. Deletions cut 3 bases from V and 2 bases from J, with 13 bases between. In DNA form, the CDR3 reads TGCGCCAGCAGCCAGGCCCCCGGAGGGAACTATGGCTACACCTTC. Translated, it gives CASSQAPGGNYGYTF.